Reported below is one T cell receptor beta chain. The data were produced by immunoSEQ multiplex PCR, yet TCRdb's version contains in-frame clones alone and is incomplete. The table lists 44,000 or so clones, about four fifths of them singletons, with about 4.2% in the top ten. This specimen belongs to a study of blood T cell repertoires in COVID-19. V shed 3 bases, J shed 4 bases, and the junction held 3 bases outside the gene matches. This CDR3 has 15 amino acids. Germline assignment: CDR1 KGHSH and CDR2 LQKENI. This chain joins TRBV18 and TRBJ2-1, with 10 bases aligning to TRBD1. The clonotype was recovered from a man in his forties or fifties with active COVID-19. The sequencing sample was made of peripheral blood. The CDR3 DNA follows: TGTGCCAGCTCACCGCGGGACAGGGGATACAATGAGCAGTTCTTC. It specifies CASSPRDRGYNEQFF. The full variable domain, completed using reference TRBV18 and TRBJ2-1, is NAGVMQNPRHLVRRRGQEARLRCSPMKGHSHVYWYRQLPEEGLKFMVYLQKENIIDESGMPKERFSAEFPKEGPSILRIQQVVRGDSAAYFCASSPRDRGYNEQFFGPGTRLTVL.